Each of the 25 T cell receptor beta chains below was sequenced from the same sample in a study of T cells expressing NK-cell markers. TCRdb reprocessed the 5' RACE reads; each CDR3 protein has one entry and no DNA is given. The sample is made up of some 110,000 distinct CDR3 sequences, and the top ten hold approximately 17% of it. What was sequenced was blood T cells: a sorted CD56 or NKG2C T cell subset, CD4+ or CD8+ T cells, or bulk PBMC T cells (not recorded which). These receptors all come from a woman between 18 and 69 years old in good health.

CDR3 amino acids: CAWSPTSGADTQYF. The rearrangement links TRBV30 to TRBJ2-3; the D call from TCRdb, TRBD2, cannot be confirmed without DNA. CDR3 length: 14 residues. Germline V CDR1 and CDR2: GTSNPN, SVGIG (reference sequence).

The chain carries TRBV29-1 and TRBJ2-1; TCRdb's assignment of TRBD1 cannot be checked, as there is no DNA. The CDR3 is made up of 12 amino acids. The germline V gene encodes CDR1 SQVTM and CDR2 ANQGSEA. CDR3 amino acids: CSVPGAYNEQFF.

The chain is built from TRBV12-3 or TRBV12-4 and TRBJ1-2; TCRdb lists TRBD1, though no DNA is available to test this call. This CDR3 region has 12 residues. The CDR3 reads CASSPGTVGYTF.

The chain combines TRBV7-9 with TRBJ2-1. CDR1 SEHNR and CDR2 FQNEAQ come from the germline V gene (reference sequence). The length of the CDR3 is 14 residues. The CDR3 is CASSIAGAYNEQFF. The variable domain in full, with the rest retrieved from reference TRBV7-9 and TRBJ2-1, is DTGVSQNPRHKITKRGQNVTFRCDPISEHNRLYWYRQTLGQGPEFLTYFQNEAQLEKSRLLSDRFSAERPKGSFSTLEIQRTEQGDSAMYLCASSIAGAYNEQFFGPGTRLTVL.

The V gene is TRBV11-2, the J gene TRBJ1-5; TCRdb calls TRBD1, which cannot be checked without DNA. In germline, CDR1 is SGHAT, CDR2 FQNNGV. The CDR3 covers 19 residues. The CDR3 sequence is CASSSHSGTGRFGNQPQHF.

The rearrangement uses TRBV29-1 and TRBJ2-7; TCRdb calls TRBD2, which cannot be checked without DNA. The CDR3 loop spans 14 amino acids. The germline V gene has CDR1 SQVTM and CDR2 ANQGSEA. The CDR3 sequence: CSVELGEGSYEQYF.

The genes are TRBV9 and TRBJ2-7; as DNA is missing, the TRBD1 call by TCRdb cannot be tested. CDR3 length: 14 residues. Germline CDR1 SGDLS, CDR2 YYNGEE. CDR3 loop: CASSVVEDRDEQYF. The variable domain in full, completed from reference TRBV9 and TRBJ2-7, reads DSGVTQTPKHLITATGQRVTLRCSPRSGDLSVYWYQQSLDQGLQFLIQYYNGEERAKGNILERFSAQQFPDLHSELNLSSLELGDSALYFCASSVVEDRDEQYFGPGTRLTVT.

V usage is TRBV27 and J usage is TRBJ2-7. Germline V lookup: CDR1 MNHEY, CDR2 SMNVEV (reference sequence). The CDR3 totals 13 residues. The CDR3 region is CASSIFYRYEQYF.

The CDR3 sequence: CASSEGGRIHQPQHF. This chain links TRBV2 with TRBJ1-5; TCRdb proposes TRBD1, but this gene call is untestable without DNA. This CDR3 has 15 residues. CDR1 and CDR2 (germline): SNHLY, FYNNEI.

The chain combines TRBV4-3 with TRBJ2-1. The length of the CDR3 is 15 residues. CDR1 is LGHNA, CDR2 YSLEER, per germline. The CDR3 reads CASSQDGGPYNEQFF.

The rearrangement links TRBV20-1 to TRBJ1-5; TCRdb outputs TRBD1, but without DNA this stays unchecked. The CDR3 length is 17 residues. Germline CDR1 reads DFQATT; CDR2 reads SNEGSKA (reference sequence). This chain's CDR3 is CSAPATGPKFSNQPQHF.

V is TRBV19 and J is TRBJ1-3; TCRdb indicates TRBD1, and absent DNA this call remains unverified. Germline V gene data show CDR1 as LNHDA and CDR2 as SQIVND (reference sequence). This CDR3 has 16 residues. The CDR3 region is CASSIPRIFSGNTIYF.

The chain carries TRBV15 and TRBJ2-1. The germline V gene encodes CDR1 LNHNV and CDR2 YYDKDF (reference sequence). The CDR3 is 13 residues long. The CDR3 spells CATRAQTYNEQFF.

This rearrangement joins TRBV12-3 or TRBV12-4 to TRBJ2-2. The CDR3 is made up of 15 amino acids. CDR3: CASSLIQSNTGELFF.

The V and J genes are TRBV12-3 or TRBV12-4 and TRBJ2-3; TCRdb's assignment of TRBD1 cannot be checked, as there is no DNA. The CDR3 is made up of 15 amino acids. CDR3 residues: CASSSRDREIDTQYF.

The rearrangement links TRBV4-1 to TRBJ2-7; TCRdb's D call, TRBD1, is unchecked because there is no DNA. The CDR3 totals 15 residues. Per germline, CDR1 MGHRA and CDR2 YSYEKL. Here the CDR3 reads CASSQVTGGRYEQYF.

By frequency, this clonotype registers medium-sized. CDR3 sequence: CASSHLGGNEQFF. The chain has TRBV7-6 and TRBJ2-1; TCRdb designates TRBD1, a call that cannot be tested without DNA. Germline V gene sequence: CDR1 SGHVS, CDR2 FNYEAQ. The CDR3 sequence is 13 residues long.

Here the CDR3 reads CASSLTPGNEKLFF. The gene calls are TRBV5-1 and TRBJ1-4; TCRdb's assignment of TRBD1 cannot be checked, as there is no DNA. The CDR3 is 14 residues long. Germline-derived CDR1 and CDR2 are SGHRS and YFSETQ.

V usage is TRBV5-6 and J usage is TRBJ2-1; the D call of TRBD1 rests on TCRdb alone, since no DNA is present to check it. Germline V gene data show CDR1 as SGHDT and CDR2 as YYEEEE. This CDR3 contains 17 residues. CDR3 sequence reads: CASSLAAGESSYNEQFF.

The chain couples TRBV28 to TRBJ2-3; TCRdb's D call, TRBD2, is unchecked because there is no DNA. The CDR3 totals 17 residues. Per the germline V gene, CDR1 is MDHEN and CDR2 is SYDVKM. The CDR3 sequence is CASSLRGAGRAKDTQYF.

V gene TRBV12-3 or TRBV12-4 combines with J gene TRBJ2-7; TCRdb's D call of TRBD1 is untestable without DNA. This CDR3 is 12 amino acids long. The CDR3 loop reads CASGQGQYEQYF.

V and J are TRBV6-5 and TRBJ2-7; TCRdb indicates TRBD1, and absent DNA this call remains unverified. This CDR3 has 16 amino acids. Germline CDR1 and CDR2: MNHEY and SVGAGI. CDR3 sequence reads: CASSYAPGQGFREQYF.

The rearrangement uses TRBV20-1 and TRBJ1-1. This CDR3 comprises 16 residues. Per germline, CDR1 DFQATT and CDR2 SNEGSKA (reference sequence). The chain's CDR3 is CSARKEGALLNTEAFF.

The CDR3 loop is CASSSPYVGTGVTGELFF. The rearrangement links TRBV11-1 to TRBJ2-2; TCRdb's assignment of TRBD1 cannot be checked, as there is no DNA. This CDR3 spans 18 amino acids. Germline-derived CDR1 and CDR2 are SGHAT and FQDESV (reference sequence).

The chain's CDR3 is CSGREGSGNEQFF. The chain combines TRBV29-1 with TRBJ2-1; TCRdb returns TRBD1, unconfirmable since there is no DNA. Germline-derived CDR1 and CDR2 are SQVTM and ANQGSEA. The CDR3 is made up of 13 amino acids.